The 30 T cell receptor beta chains presented below share a single source sample, sequenced in a study of blood T cell repertoires in COVID-19. Clones were read by immunoSEQ multiplex PCR, and TCRdb kept only the in-frame ones, dropping some. The data hold about 400,000 clones, with 88% observed a single time. Sequenced sample: PBMCs or T cells enriched from blood (not recorded which). Receptor source: a woman aged 40 to 50 with acute COVID-19.

The chain couples TRBV4-1 to TRBJ1-1, with TRBD1 matching over 8 bases. The CDR3 contains 17 residues. Germline values: CDR1 MGHRA, CDR2 YSYEKL. J was trimmed by 1 base and V by 0 bases; bases with no gene match: 7. CDR3 in DNA: TGCGCCAGCAGCCAAGATTGGCAGGGGGCTCAGAACACTGAAGCTTTCTTT. Translation: CASSQDWQGAQNTEAFF.

CDR3 sequence (DNA): TGTGCCAGCAGCGTAGGGTCTACAGGCAACACTGAAGCTTTCTTT. This gives the protein CASSVGSTGNTEAFF. The gene calls are TRBV9 and TRBJ1-1; a weak D match, TRBD1 (5 bases). In germline, CDR1 is SGDLS, CDR2 YYNGEE. Trimming removed 0 bases at V and 2 bases at J, with 11 bases between. This CDR3 spans 15 amino acids.

The gene calls are TRBV15 and TRBJ2-5; 8 nucleotides align to TRBD1. Trimming took 11 bases from V and 4 from J; bases not matched to a gene: 15. CDR3 length: 15 amino acids. Germline values: CDR1 LNHNV, CDR2 YYDKDF (reference sequence). In DNA form, the CDR3 reads TGTGCCCCCGCTCGTCAGGGGGCCAGGGGAGAGACCCAGTACTTC. Its translation: CAPARQGARGETQYF.

The chain employs TRBV5-6 and TRBJ1-5; D gene ambiguous. This CDR3 is built from 13 residues. Between the trimmed V and J ends, which lost 2 bases and 9 bases, there was a span of 12 bases. The germline gives CDR1 SGHDT, CDR2 YYEEEE. The CDR3 protein is CASSFSGAGPQHF. As DNA, the CDR3 is TGTGCCAGCAGCTTTTCAGGCGCAGGGCCCCAGCATTTT. The full variable domain, with the rest looked up from reference TRBV5-6 and TRBJ1-5, is DAGVTQSPTHLIKTRGQQVTLRCSPKSGHDTVSWYQQALGQGPQFIFQYYEEEERQRGNFPDRFSGHQFPNYSSELNVNALLLGDSALYLCASSFSGAGPQHFGDGTRLSIL.

The chain recombines TRBV19 with TRBJ1-5; a weak D match, TRBD1 (5 bases). Germline V gives CDR1 LNHDA, CDR2 SQIVND (reference sequence). Trimming left V 7 bases short and J 4 bases short, with 14 bases between. There are 14 residues in the CDR3. This CDR3 reads CASTRKGLNQPQHF. DNA for the CDR3: TGTGCCAGTACCAGAAAGGGGTTAAATCAGCCCCAGCATTTT.

The chain recombines TRBV4-1 with TRBJ2-1; 8 bases agree with TRBD2. V dropped 1 base and J dropped 3; count of bases not matched to a gene: 5. This CDR3 has 16 amino acids. Per germline, CDR1 MGHRA and CDR2 YSYEKL. In nucleotides, the CDR3 is TGCGCCAGCAGCCAAGTTGCGGGGGGCGACTACAATGAGCAGTTCTTC. Translation gives CASSQVAGGDYNEQFF.

The rearrangement joins TRBV5-1 to TRBJ2-1, with 12 bases identical to TRBD2. V lost 3 bases and J lost 6; bases outside the gene matches: 4. The CDR3 is 15 amino acids. CDR1 SGHRS and CDR2 YFSETQ come from the germline V gene. The CDR3 spells CASSSTSGGPNEQFF. In DNA form, the CDR3 reads TGCGCCAGCAGCTCTACTAGCGGGGGGCCCAATGAGCAGTTCTTC.

The V call is TRBV18, the J call TRBJ1-2; D ambiguous. Trimming took off 3 bases at V and 0 bases at J, with 8 bases between the two ends. This CDR3 is built from 14 residues. Per germline, CDR1 KGHSH and CDR2 LQKENI. The CDR3 sequence is CASSPSGANYGYTF. DNA of the CDR3: TGTGCCAGCTCACCTAGCGGAGCTAACTATGGCTACACCTTC.

The chain uses TRBV14 and TRBJ1-6; no definite D call. Trimming removed 4 bases at V and 8 bases at J, with 9 bases between. CDR3 size: 13 residues. The germline CDR1 and CDR2 sequences are SGHDN and FVKESK. CDR3 loop: CASSPGRDSPLHF. The CDR3, as DNA: TGTGCCAGCAGCCCTGGGCGAGATTCACCCCTCCACTTT.

This chain links TRBV14 with TRBJ1-1; 7 positions agree with TRBD1. The J segment lost 5 bases and the V segment lost 2 bases, leaving 8 bases of the junction unmatched. In germline, CDR1 is SGHDN, CDR2 FVKESK. This CDR3 contains 15 residues. Here the CDR3 DNA reads TGTGCCAGCAGCCAACCTAGACAGGGTGGGACTGAAGCTTTCTTT. Its protein is CASSQPRQGGTEAFF.

In its sample, this clone was seen a few times. The chain uses TRBV3-1 (or the pseudogene TRBV3-2) and TRBJ1-2, with D perhaps matching TRBD1 (6 bases). The V gene's germline CDR1 is LGHDT and CDR2 YNNKEL (reference sequence). The CDR3 sequence is 17 residues long. The V end lost 1 base, the J end lost 8 bases, and 23 bases lay between the germline ends. The CDR3 DNA is TGTGCCAGCAGCCAAGTCGCCCCAGGGGCTCAAAGACAAGGCTACACCTTC. Translated, it gives CASSQVAPGAQRQGYTF.

The chain has TRBV5-8 and TRBJ2-7; D is possibly TRBD2 (6 bases). CDR1 and CDR2 from the germline V gene are SGHTS and YDEGEE. Trimming cost V 5 bases and J 2 bases, with 14 bases left between them. This CDR3 is built from 14 residues. CDR3 protein: CASSFRAGTYEQYF. The CDR3 coding sequence is TGTGCCAGCAGTTTCCGGGCGGGGACCTACGAGCAGTACTTC.

The count of this clone is one. This chain joins TRBV5-6 and TRBJ1-6; TRBD1 might be the D (6 bases). The V end lost 0 bases, the J end lost 6 bases, and 13 bases lay between the germline ends. The CDR3 has 16 residues. CDR1 is SGHDT, CDR2 YYEEEE, per germline. The CDR3 bases are TGTGCCAGCAGCTTGGGGACAGTTACTGCTAATTCACCCCTCCACTTT. Residues: CASSLGTVTANSPLHF.

The chain carries TRBV3-1 (or the pseudogene TRBV3-2) and TRBJ1-1; TRBD1 matches 7 bases. The CDR3 has 18 residues. Germline V CDR1 and CDR2: LGHDT, YNNKEL (reference sequence). Trimming took 4 bases from V and 0 from J; bases not matched to a gene: 14. In nucleotides, the CDR3 is TGTGCCAGCAGCCCAAAACTCAGACAGGGACCAATGAACACTGAAGCTTTCTTT. It codes for CASSPKLRQGPMNTEAFF.

V usage is TRBV5-5 and J usage is TRBJ1-1; 7 bases match TRBD1. J was trimmed by 4 bases and V by 7 bases; bases with no gene match: 7. The CDR3 runs to 13 residues. Germline CDR1 reads SGHKS; CDR2 reads YYEKEE (reference sequence). In DNA form, the CDR3 reads TGTGCCAGCGGCACAGGGGAGGCCACTGAAGCTTTCTTT. Protein sequence: CASGTGEATEAFF.

This clone has a handful of counts. The CDR3 loop is CASSYQGPTNEKLFF. CDR3 coding DNA: TGTGCCAGCAGTTATCAGGGGCCAACTAATGAAAAACTGTTTTTT. The chain is built from TRBV6-5 and TRBJ1-4; possibly TRBD1 for D (6 bases). The CDR3 is made up of 15 amino acids. The germline V gene encodes CDR1 MNHEY and CDR2 SVGAGI. Between the trimmed V and J ends, which lost 3 bases and 0 bases, there was a span of 8 bases.

This clone occurred a few times. DNA for the CDR3: TGTGCCAGCAGACAGGGGGCTGACACCGGGGAGCTGTTTTTT. Its translation: CASRQGADTGELFF. V is TRBV6-5 and J is TRBJ2-2; TRBD1 matches at 9 bases. CDR1 is MNHEY and CDR2 is SVGAGI in the germline V gene. This CDR3 has 14 amino acids. The V segment lost 6 bases and the J segment 3 bases; nucleotides outside the gene matches: 2.

The chain uses TRBV5-4 and TRBJ1-4; D is possibly TRBD1 (6 bases). The V gene lost 1 base and the J gene lost 0 bases, with 10 bases spanning the gap. The CDR3 length is 16 residues. Germline CDR1 reads SGHNT; CDR2 reads YYREEE (reference sequence). DNA of the CDR3: TGTGCCAGCAGCTTGTCTTCAGGGGCAACTAATGAAAAACTGTTTTTT. Residues: CASSLSSGATNEKLFF.

This chain uses TRBV7-8 with TRBJ2-7; the match to TRBD2 covers 8 bases. The V gene's germline CDR1 is SGHVS and CDR2 FQNEAQ. CDR3 length equals 15 residues. V gave up 5 bases and J gave up 6 bases; unmatched junction bases: 12. CDR3 residues: CASSHGRGAGGEQYF. CDR3 nucleotide sequence: TGTGCCAGCAGCCACGGTCGGGGGGCGGGAGGCGAGCAGTACTTC.

The chain recombines TRBV25-1 with TRBJ1-2; D is possibly TRBD1 (6 bases). The CDR3 loop spans 13 amino acids. CDR1 and CDR2 (germline): MGHDK, SYGVNS. Trimming removed 6 bases from V and 3 bases from J, with 11 bases in between. CDR3 DNA sequence: TGTGCCAGCAGGACAGGCAGTGACTATGGCTACACCTTC. This sequence encodes CASRTGSDYGYTF.

The sample holds one count of this clone. The chain employs TRBV20-1 and TRBJ1-2; D call uncertain. Trimming took off 3 bases at V and 0 bases at J, with 8 bases between the two ends. CDR3 size: 13 residues. CDR1 DFQATT and CDR2 SNEGSKA come from the germline V gene (reference sequence). The CDR3 nucleotides are TGCAGTGCTAGTCAAGCTACTAACTATGGCTACACCTTC. The encoded protein is CSASQATNYGYTF.

The rearrangement links TRBV7-9 to TRBJ2-3; perhaps TRBD1 as D (6 bases). The CDR3 sequence is 14 residues long. From germline, CDR1 is SEHNR and CDR2 FQNEAQ (reference sequence). V lost 5 bases, J lost 6 bases, and 15 bases lay in between. For the CDR3, the DNA is TGTGCCAGCAGCAAGGGGGTAGCTTCGGATACGCAGTATTTT. It is translated as CASSKGVASDTQYF.

The J gene is TRBJ1-4, the V gene TRBV5-1; 9 positions match TRBD1. V lost 4 bases and J lost 5; bases outside the gene matches: 9. There are 16 residues in the CDR3. Germline CDR1 is SGHRS and CDR2 is YFSETQ. The CDR3 is CASSKNRQGGNEKLFF. CDR3 coding DNA: TGCGCCAGCAGCAAGAATCGACAGGGGGGAAATGAAAAACTGTTTTTT.

V usage is TRBV19 and J usage is TRBJ2-7; D may be TRBD1 (5 bases). Germline loops: CDR1 LNHDA, CDR2 SQIVND (reference sequence). The CDR3 spans 13 residues. The V end was cut by 3 bases, the J end by 1 base, with 7 bases between. The CDR3 nucleotides are TGTGCCAGTAGTATTGACAGATCCTACGAGCAGTACTTC. Protein: CASSIDRSYEQYF.

This chain joins TRBV24-1 and TRBJ1-5; TRBD1 aligns across 7 bases. This CDR3 comprises 15 residues. Germline-derived CDR1 and CDR2 are KGHDR and SFDVKD. With V trimmed by 4 bases and J by 3 bases, 5 bases remained unmatched. The CDR3 bases are TGTGCCACCAGTGACCGGGACAGTTCCAATCAGCCCCAGCATTTT. As protein: CATSDRDSSNQPQHF.

The chain links TRBV6-5 to TRBJ1-2, with 9 bases fitting TRBD1. CDR3 length equals 15 residues. Germline V lookup: CDR1 MNHEY, CDR2 SVGAGI. The junction had 9 bases not matched to a gene; V was cut back by 4 bases and J by 6 bases. In DNA, the CDR3 is TGTGCCAGCAGTTTCCCTGGGACAGGGAGGGATGGCTACACCTTC. It specifies CASSFPGTGRDGYTF.

The V and J genes are TRBV14 and TRBJ2-5, with a possible D match to TRBD2 (5 bases). This CDR3 region has 16 residues. From germline, CDR1 is SGHDN and CDR2 FVKESK. Trimming shortened V by 3 bases and J by 5 bases, and 19 bases separated the two germline ends. This chain's CDR3 is CASSQTMGGGWETQYF. In DNA, the CDR3 is TGTGCCAGCAGCCAGACTATGGGCGGCGGGTGGGAGACCCAGTACTTC.

The chain employs TRBV4-1 and TRBJ1-1; D gene uncertain. This CDR3 has 15 amino acids. The ends were cut back, 6 bases at V and 4 bases at J, with 18 bases in the middle. CDR1 MGHRA and CDR2 YSYEKL come from the germline V gene. The DNA for the CDR3 is TGCGCCAGCAGACGCTACGCGGACTCCGGCACTGAAGCTTTCTTT. As protein: CASRRYADSGTEAFF.

To note about this clone: This may be a read error, as it is one base from a much larger clone. This chain uses TRBV5-6 with TRBJ1-1; D is ambiguous. Germline V gene lookup returns CDR1 SGHDT and CDR2 YYEEEE. The CDR3 loop spans 11 amino acids. Trimming removed 4 bases from V and 4 bases from J, with 5 bases in between. The CDR3 sequence is CASSRSTEAFF. The DNA for the CDR3 is TGTGCCAGCAGCCGTAGCACTGAAGCTTTCTTT.

V and J are TRBV9 and TRBJ1-4; 8 positions match TRBD1. The CDR3 contains 15 residues. Germline values: CDR1 SGDLS, CDR2 YYNGEE. Trimming at V came to 6 bases and at J to 7 bases, leaving 11 bases not matched to a gene. CDR3 residues: CASITPGTGTEKLFF. The CDR3 DNA is TGTGCCAGCATTACCCCCGGGACAGGTACTGAAAAACTGTTTTTT.